The sequence of this T cell receptor (beta chain) was determined in a study of CD8+CD57+ T cells in acquired aplastic anemia. V lost 6 bases, J lost 4 bases, and 15 bases lay in between. The CDR3 is 15 amino acids. Genomic DNA was employed as the template in profiling TCR beta VDJ and CDR3. TCRdb redid the calling of the reads with MiXCR, one entry per CDR3 protein. The sample records roughly 280,000 distinct CDR3 sequences, approximately 60% being singletons. This clonotype was counted many times. Patients included in sequencing had previously demonstrated CD8+CD57+ cell expansion by flow cytometry. The TCR was taken from a human donor with aplastic anemia. Source material: sorted CD4+, CD8+, or CD8+CD57+ T cells (not recorded which) from PBMCs. This chain connects TRBV12-3 or TRBV12-4 to TRBJ1-4; a possible D gene is TRBD1 (6 bases). As DNA, the CDR3 is TGTGCCAGCAGCCGCTCCGACAGGTTTAATGAAAAACTGTTTTTT. The encoded protein is CASSRSDRFNEKLFF.